Listed below are T cell receptor beta chains from one sample, sequenced in a study of shared clonotypes between healthy human individuals. Clones were read by immunoSEQ multiplex PCR, and TCRdb kept only the in-frame ones, dropping some. This sample has roughly 2.1 million clones, with under 95% found just once. The sequenced sample consisted of naive CD8+ T cells from PBMCs. These receptors were collected from a man aged 18 to 30 in good health. Some clones in this sample may be carry-over from other donors' samples. Each CDR3 is given with its conserved first and last residue.

v_gene | CDR3aa
TRBV27 | CASSFRENTEAFF
TRBV7-9 | CASSFGTGDDEQYF
TRBV28 | CASRLAGGYGYTF
TRBV2 | CASRDRGRSETQYF
TRBV30 | CAWATRSGGNEQFF
TRBV27 | CASRLRDRGSRHEQYF
TRBV6-1 | CASSELSGGSLYEQYF
TRBV6-5 | CASSPWTGGTGELFF
TRBV6-6 | CASTKTAYEQYF
TRBV9 | CASSVGNSNLYGYTF
TRBV18 | CASSLERGGTSRETQYF
TRBV9 | CASSAGTGRVGTEAFF
TRBV27 | CASSSPGRGPETQYF
TRBV28 | CASRNRWESSYEQYF
TRBV19 | CARLEGRTKLFF
TRBV6-5 | CASSWRQANYEQYF